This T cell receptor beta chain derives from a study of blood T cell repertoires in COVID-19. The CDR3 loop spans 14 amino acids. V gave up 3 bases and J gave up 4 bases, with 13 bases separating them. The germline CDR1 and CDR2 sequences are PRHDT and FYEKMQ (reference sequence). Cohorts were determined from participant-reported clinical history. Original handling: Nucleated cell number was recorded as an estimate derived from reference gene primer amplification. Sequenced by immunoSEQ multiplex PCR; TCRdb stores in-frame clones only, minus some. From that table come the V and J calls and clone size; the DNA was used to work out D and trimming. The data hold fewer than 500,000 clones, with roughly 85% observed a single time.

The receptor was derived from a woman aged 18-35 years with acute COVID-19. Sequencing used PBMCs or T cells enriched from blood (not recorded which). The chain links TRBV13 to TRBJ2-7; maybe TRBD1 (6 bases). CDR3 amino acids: CASSFGLRGYEQYF. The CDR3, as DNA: TGTGCCAGCAGCTTCGGCCTCAGGGGATACGAGCAGTACTTC.